A few counts support the clone carrying this T cell receptor beta chain. The entry originates in a study of blood T cell repertoires in COVID-19. The wider study: Samples came from the United States, Italy and Spain, spanning acute and convalescent COVID-19. In each case, the material was cDNA or gDNA derived from T cells, B-cell-depleted T cells, or PBMCs.

Under the authors' procedure: Amplification from reference gene primers served as the basis for estimated nucleated cell counts. The table came from immunoSEQ multiplex PCR; TCRdb's copy has only in-frame clones and leaves some out. Clone size and V and J calls were adopted from that table, with D and trimming inferred from the DNA. The table includes approximately 69,000 clones, roughly 80% detected once. Germline CDR1 SGHAT, CDR2 FQNNGV. CDR3 length: 15 amino acids. With 2 bases clipped from V and 3 bases from J, the junction kept 4 bases outside the gene matches. J is TRBJ1-5 and V is TRBV11-2; TRBD1 matches at 7 bases. The sequenced sample was peripheral blood. This clonotype was sampled from a woman aged 55-70 years with acute or convalescent COVID-19. As DNA, the CDR3 is TGTGCCAGCAGCTTAAGGGACAGCCCCAATCAGCCCCAGCATTTT. Amino acids: CASSLRDSPNQPQHF.